This entry lists 15 T cell receptor beta chains sequenced from one sample in a study of cytomegalovirus exposure and HLA in healthy donors. 60 Vbeta and 13 Jbeta primers were used in PCR. The data were produced by immunoSEQ multiplex PCR, yet TCRdb's version contains in-frame clones alone and is incomplete. Here the sample spans 150,000 to 200,000 clones, 77% being singletons. Sequences were obtained from PBMCs. Every receptor here comes from a woman in her thirties in good health and CMV-seropositive.

This chain joins TRBV4-1 and TRBJ2-1; D is unresolved. V shed 7 bases and J shed 4 bases, with 11 bases lying between them. From germline, CDR1 is MGHRA and CDR2 YSYEKL. There are 13 residues in the CDR3. This CDR3 is CASTSDLYNEQFF. CDR3 coding DNA: TGCGCCAGCACGAGCGACCTGTACAATGAGCAGTTCTTC.

This clone was found a few times. As DNA, the CDR3 is TGTGCCAGCAGTTTAGCGGGAGGGGGCTCCTACGAGCAGTACTTC. It yields the protein CASSLAGGGSYEQYF. This sequence joins TRBV2 and TRBJ2-7; 11 bases agree with TRBD2. The CDR3 loop spans 15 amino acids. V shed 5 bases and J 0 bases; nucleotides not matched to a gene: 3. CDR1 is SNHLY and CDR2 is FYNNEI in the germline V gene.

The chain uses TRBV28 and TRBJ2-1; 9 bases agree with TRBD2. The CDR3 covers 16 residues. The V gene end was trimmed by 7 bases and the J gene end by 4 bases; junction bases not matched to a gene: 11. Germline CDR1 reads MDHEN; CDR2 reads SYDVKM. The CDR3, as DNA: TGTGCCAGCACCCTGGGCGGGGCGGGAGGGTACAATGAGCAGTTCTTC. This translates into CASTLGGAGGYNEQFF.

V usage is TRBV7-2 and J usage is TRBJ2-7; D possibly corresponds to TRBD2 (5 bases). Germline CDR1 is SGHTA and CDR2 is FQGNSA. Between the trimmed V and J ends, which lost 4 bases and 3 bases, there was a span of 13 bases. The CDR3 spans 14 residues. The CDR3 nucleotides read TGTGCCAGCAGCTCGACCGCCGGGGACTACGAGCAGTACTTC. Its protein is CASSSTAGDYEQYF.

The chain combines TRBV27 with TRBJ1-1; D is undetermined. The CDR3 loop spans 13 amino acids. Germline CDR1 is MNHEY and CDR2 is SMNVEV (reference sequence). Trimming took off 3 bases at V and 1 base at J, with 6 bases between the two ends. This CDR3 is CASSFRRNTEAFF. The CDR3 DNA is TGTGCCAGCAGTTTTAGGAGGAACACTGAAGCTTTCTTT.

V is TRBV6-5 and J is TRBJ2-7; 10 bases agree with TRBD1. V was pared by 5 bases and J by 3 bases, with 7 bases of the junction left unmatched. CDR1 is MNHEY and CDR2 is SVGAGI in the germline V gene. CDR3 length: 15 residues. This CDR3 reads CASSRTGTGDYEQYF. The CDR3 DNA sequence: TGTGCCAGCAGTCGGACCGGGACAGGGGACTACGAGCAGTACTTC.

This chain uses TRBV7-2 with TRBJ2-7; TRBD1 agrees at 8 bases. This CDR3 comprises 14 residues. The junction had 6 bases not matched to a gene; V was cut back by 1 base and J by 7 bases. Germline CDR1 and CDR2: SGHTA and FQGNSA. DNA for the CDR3: TGTGCCAGCAGCTTAGTAGGACAGGGCTTAGAGCAGTACTTC. Its protein product is CASSLVGQGLEQYF.

The rearrangement uses TRBV4-1 and TRBJ2-6, with D unclear. In germline, CDR1 is MGHRA, CDR2 YSYEKL. V shed 1 base and J shed 2 bases, with 6 bases lying between them. The CDR3 sequence is 15 residues long. In nucleotides, the CDR3 is TGCGCCAGCAGCCAAGTGAGTGCTGGGGCCAACGTCCTGACTTTC. The encoded protein is CASSQVSAGANVLTF.

This chain connects TRBV27 to TRBJ2-1; D is undetermined. The CDR3 contains 12 residues. Germline V gives CDR1 MNHEY, CDR2 SMNVEV (reference sequence). Trimming stripped 5 bases from V and 12 bases from J, with 14 bases between. This CDR3 reads CASSPDTLGQFF. CDR3 coding DNA: TGTGCCAGCAGTCCCGACACCCTTGGGCAGTTCTTC.

The J gene is TRBJ2-5, the V gene TRBV5-4, with 9 nucleotides matching TRBD2. V gave up 3 bases and J gave up 4 bases; unmatched junction bases: 10. Germline CDR1 is SGHNT and CDR2 is YYREEE (reference sequence). The CDR3 runs 16 residues. DNA of the CDR3: TGTGCCAGCAGCTGGTCAGGGGTAGCGGGAGTAGAGACCCAGTACTTC. Amino acids: CASSWSGVAGVETQYF.

The chain is built from TRBV28 and TRBJ1-5; 8 positions agree with TRBD1. CDR3 length: 15 amino acids. CDR1 is MDHEN, CDR2 SYDVKM, per germline. V shed 4 bases, J shed 6 bases, and the junction held 8 bases outside the gene matches. The CDR3 region has the DNA TGTGCCAGCAGTTCCGGACAGGGAGGGGGTCAGCCCCAGCATTTT. Protein sequence: CASSSGQGGGQPQHF.

This clone has just one count. The chain has TRBV5-1 and TRBJ1-1; unclear D gene. V was pared by 1 base and J by 3 bases, with 13 bases between. CDR3 length: 15 amino acids. In germline, CDR1 is SGHRS, CDR2 YFSETQ. The CDR3 protein is CASSLNRRTDTEAFF. The DNA for the CDR3 is TGCGCCAGCAGCTTGAACAGACGGACTGACACTGAAGCTTTCTTT.

The chain has TRBV28 and TRBJ1-1; D perhaps matches TRBD1 (5 bases). This CDR3 has 15 residues. CDR1 and CDR2 (germline): MDHEN, SYDVKM. Trimming took 4 bases from V and 4 from J, leaving 16 bases between them. The CDR3 loop is CASSSGGGFGTEAFF. In DNA, the CDR3 is TGTGCCAGCAGTTCTGGGGGGGGTTTTGGCACTGAAGCTTTCTTT.

The table lists this clone with a count of one. The chain is built from TRBV7-9 and TRBJ2-1; no reliable D call. V shed 1 base and J shed 6 bases, with 10 bases lying between them. Germline V gene sequence: CDR1 SEHNR, CDR2 FQNEAQ (reference sequence). This CDR3 comprises 14 residues. The CDR3 region has the DNA TGTGCCAGCAGCTTAGGTTTCTCGCGCAATGAGCAGTTCTTC. Translation gives CASSLGFSRNEQFF.

This clone was found once. V gene TRBV5-1 combines with J gene TRBJ2-5; D is unclear. This CDR3 comprises 14 residues. The germline V gene encodes CDR1 SGHRS and CDR2 YFSETQ. The ends were cut back, 0 bases at V and 2 bases at J, with 8 bases in the middle. In DNA form, the CDR3 reads TGCGCCAGCAGCTTGGATTCTATACAAGAGACCCAGTACTTC. Encoded protein: CASSLDSIQETQYF.